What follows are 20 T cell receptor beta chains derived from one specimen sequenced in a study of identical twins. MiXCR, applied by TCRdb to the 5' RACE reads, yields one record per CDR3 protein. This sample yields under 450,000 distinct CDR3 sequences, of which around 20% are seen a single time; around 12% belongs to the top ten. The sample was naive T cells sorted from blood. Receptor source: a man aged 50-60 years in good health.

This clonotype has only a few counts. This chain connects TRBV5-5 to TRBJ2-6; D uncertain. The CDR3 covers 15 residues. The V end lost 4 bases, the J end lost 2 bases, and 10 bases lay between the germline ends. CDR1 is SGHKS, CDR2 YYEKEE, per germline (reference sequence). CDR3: CASSNRGAGANVLTF. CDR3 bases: TGTGCCAGCAGCAATCGTGGTGCTGGGGCCAACGTCCTGACTTTC.

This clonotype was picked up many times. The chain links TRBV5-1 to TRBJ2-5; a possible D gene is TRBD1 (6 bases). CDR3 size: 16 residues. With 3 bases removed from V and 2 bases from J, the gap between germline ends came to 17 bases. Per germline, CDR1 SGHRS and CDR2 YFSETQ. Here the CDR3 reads CASSSTNSRGQETQYF. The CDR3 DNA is TGCGCCAGCAGCTCGACAAACAGCAGGGGACAAGAGACCCAGTACTTC.

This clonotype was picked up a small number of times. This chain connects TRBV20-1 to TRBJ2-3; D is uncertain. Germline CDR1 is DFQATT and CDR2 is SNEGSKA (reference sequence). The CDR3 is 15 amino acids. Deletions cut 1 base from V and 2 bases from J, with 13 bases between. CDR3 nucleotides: TGCAGTGCTAGAGTCCTGCCCAGCGACACAGATACGCAGTATTTT. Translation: CSARVLPSDTDTQYF.

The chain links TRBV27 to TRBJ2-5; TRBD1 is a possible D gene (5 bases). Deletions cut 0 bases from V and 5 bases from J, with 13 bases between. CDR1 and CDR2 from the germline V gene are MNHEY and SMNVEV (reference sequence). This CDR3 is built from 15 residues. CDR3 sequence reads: CASSLSPGMVETQYF. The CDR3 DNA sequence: TGTGCCAGCAGTTTATCGCCAGGGATGGTGGAGACCCAGTACTTC.

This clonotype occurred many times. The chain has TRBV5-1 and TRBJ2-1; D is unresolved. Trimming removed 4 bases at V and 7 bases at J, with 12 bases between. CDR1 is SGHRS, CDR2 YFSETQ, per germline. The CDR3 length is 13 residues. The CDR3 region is CASSPPRINEQFF. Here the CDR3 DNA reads TGCGCCAGCAGCCCACCACGGATTAATGAGCAGTTCTTC.

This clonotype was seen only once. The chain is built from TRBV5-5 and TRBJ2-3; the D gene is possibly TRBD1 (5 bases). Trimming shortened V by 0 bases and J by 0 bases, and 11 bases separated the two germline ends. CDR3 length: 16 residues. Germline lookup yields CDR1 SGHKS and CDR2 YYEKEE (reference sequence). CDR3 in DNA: TGTGCCAGCAGCTTGGATATCAGGGTCAGCACAGATACGCAGTATTTT. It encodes CASSLDIRVSTDTQYF.

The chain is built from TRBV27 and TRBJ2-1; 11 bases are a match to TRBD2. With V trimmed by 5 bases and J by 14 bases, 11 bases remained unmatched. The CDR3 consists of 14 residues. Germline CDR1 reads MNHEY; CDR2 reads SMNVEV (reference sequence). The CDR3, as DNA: TGTGCCAGCAGTAAAACGTTAGCGGGGGGGAACGAGTTCTTC. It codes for CASSKTLAGGNEFF.

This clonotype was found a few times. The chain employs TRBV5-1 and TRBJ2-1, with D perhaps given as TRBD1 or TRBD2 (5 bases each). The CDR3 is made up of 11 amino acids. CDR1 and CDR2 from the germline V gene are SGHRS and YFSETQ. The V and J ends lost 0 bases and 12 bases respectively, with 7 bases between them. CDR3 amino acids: CASSLGGAQFF. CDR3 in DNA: TGCGCCAGCAGCTTGGGAGGGGCGCAGTTCTTC.

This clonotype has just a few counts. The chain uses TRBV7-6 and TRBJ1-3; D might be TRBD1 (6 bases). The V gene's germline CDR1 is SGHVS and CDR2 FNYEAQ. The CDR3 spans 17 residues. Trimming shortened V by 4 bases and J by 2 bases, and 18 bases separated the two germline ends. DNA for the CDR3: TGTGCCAGCAGCTCGTTACCCTTCGCAGGGGCTGGAAACACCATATATTTT. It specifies CASSSLPFAGAGNTIYF.

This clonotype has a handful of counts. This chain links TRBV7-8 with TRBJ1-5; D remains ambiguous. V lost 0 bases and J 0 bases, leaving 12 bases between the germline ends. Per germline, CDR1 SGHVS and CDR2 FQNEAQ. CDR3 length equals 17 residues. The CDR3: CASSLARQTNSNQPQHF. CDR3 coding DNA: TGTGCCAGCAGCTTAGCGAGGCAGACAAATAGCAATCAGCCCCAGCATTTT.

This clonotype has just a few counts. CDR3 bases: TGTGCCAGCTCACCTGGCAGGGGTAATGAAAAACTGTTTTTT. As protein: CASSPGRGNEKLFF. This chain connects TRBV18 to TRBJ1-4; D might be TRBD1 (6 bases). The CDR3 has 14 amino acids. Germline assignment: CDR1 KGHSH and CDR2 LQKENI. V gave up 3 bases and J gave up 4 bases, with 9 bases separating them.

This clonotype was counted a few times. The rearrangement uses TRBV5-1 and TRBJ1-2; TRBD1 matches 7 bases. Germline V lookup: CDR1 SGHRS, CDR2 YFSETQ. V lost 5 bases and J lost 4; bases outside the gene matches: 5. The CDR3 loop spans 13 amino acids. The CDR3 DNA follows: TGCGCCAGCAGTGAGGGGGCAAGCTATGGCTACACCTTC. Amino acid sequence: CASSEGASYGYTF.

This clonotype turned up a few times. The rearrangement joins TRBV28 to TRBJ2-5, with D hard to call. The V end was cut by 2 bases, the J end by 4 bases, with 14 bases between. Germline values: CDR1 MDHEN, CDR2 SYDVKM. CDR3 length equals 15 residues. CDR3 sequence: CASSLIISSGETQYF. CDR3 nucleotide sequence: TGTGCCAGCAGTTTAATCATAAGCTCTGGAGAGACCCAGTACTTC.

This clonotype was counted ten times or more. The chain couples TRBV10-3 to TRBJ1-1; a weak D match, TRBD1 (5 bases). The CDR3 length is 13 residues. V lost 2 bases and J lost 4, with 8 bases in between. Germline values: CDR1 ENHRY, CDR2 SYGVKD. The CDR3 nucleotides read TGTGCCATCAGTGAGGGGGCCTCCACTGAAGCTTTCTTT. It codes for CAISEGASTEAFF.

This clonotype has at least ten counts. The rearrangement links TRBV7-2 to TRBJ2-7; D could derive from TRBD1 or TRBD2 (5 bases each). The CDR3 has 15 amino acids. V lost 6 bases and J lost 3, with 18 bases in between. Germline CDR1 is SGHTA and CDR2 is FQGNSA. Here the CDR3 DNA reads TGTGCCAGCAGTTCCTGGACGGGACCCCTCTACGAGCAGTACTTC. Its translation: CASSSWTGPLYEQYF.

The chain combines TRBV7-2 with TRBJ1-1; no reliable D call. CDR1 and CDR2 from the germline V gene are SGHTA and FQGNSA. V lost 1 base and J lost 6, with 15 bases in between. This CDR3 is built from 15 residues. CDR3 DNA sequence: TGTGCCAGCAGCTTAGGTGCTCATACTCTTTCTGAAGCTTTCTTT. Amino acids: CASSLGAHTLSEAFF. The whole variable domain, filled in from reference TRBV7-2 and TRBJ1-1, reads GAGVSQSPSNKVTEKGKDVELRCDPISGHTALYWYRQSLGQGLEFLIYFQGNSAPDKSGLPSDRFSAERTGGSVSTLTIQRTQQEDSAVYLCASSLGAHTLSEAFFGQGTRLTVV.

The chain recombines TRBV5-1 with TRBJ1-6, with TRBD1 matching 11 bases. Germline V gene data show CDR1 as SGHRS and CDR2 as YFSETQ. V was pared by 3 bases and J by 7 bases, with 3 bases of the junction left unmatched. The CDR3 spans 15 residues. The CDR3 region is CASSSDRGRNSPLHF. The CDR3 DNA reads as TGCGCCAGCAGCTCGGACAGGGGGCGAAATTCACCCCTCCACTTT.

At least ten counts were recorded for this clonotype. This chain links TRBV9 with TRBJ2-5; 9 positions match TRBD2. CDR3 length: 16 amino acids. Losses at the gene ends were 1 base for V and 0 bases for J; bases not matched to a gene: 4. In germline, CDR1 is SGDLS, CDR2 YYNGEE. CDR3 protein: CASSVMAGGYQETQYF. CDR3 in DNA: TGTGCCAGCAGCGTAATGGCGGGAGGGTACCAAGAGACCCAGTACTTC.

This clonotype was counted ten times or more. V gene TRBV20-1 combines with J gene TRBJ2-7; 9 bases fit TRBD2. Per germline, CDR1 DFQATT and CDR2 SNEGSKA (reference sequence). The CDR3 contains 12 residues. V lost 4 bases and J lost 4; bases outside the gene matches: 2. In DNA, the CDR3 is TGCAGTGCTAATAGCGGGAGTTACGAGCAGTACTTC. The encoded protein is CSANSGSYEQYF.

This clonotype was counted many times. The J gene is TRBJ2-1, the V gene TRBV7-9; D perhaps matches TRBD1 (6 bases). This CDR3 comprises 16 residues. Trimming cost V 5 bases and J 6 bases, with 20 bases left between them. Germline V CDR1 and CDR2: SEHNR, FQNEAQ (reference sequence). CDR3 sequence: CASSPRTGQGPNEQFF. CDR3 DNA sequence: TGTGCCAGCAGCCCACGTACAGGGCAGGGCCCCAATGAGCAGTTCTTC.